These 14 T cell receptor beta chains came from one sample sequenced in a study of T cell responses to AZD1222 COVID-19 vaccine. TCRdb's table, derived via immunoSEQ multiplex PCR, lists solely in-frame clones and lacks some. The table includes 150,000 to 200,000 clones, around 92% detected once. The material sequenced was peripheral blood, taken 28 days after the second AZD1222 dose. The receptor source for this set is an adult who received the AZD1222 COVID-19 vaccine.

CDR3 sequence reads: CASSLAENTEAFF. The CDR3 bases are TGTGCCAGCAGCTTAGCAGAAAACACTGAAGCTTTCTTT. This rearrangement joins TRBV13 to TRBJ1-1; the D is unclear. CDR1 and CDR2 (germline): PRHDT, FYEKMQ (reference sequence). V gave up 1 base and J gave up 2 bases, with 5 bases separating them. This CDR3 region has 13 residues.

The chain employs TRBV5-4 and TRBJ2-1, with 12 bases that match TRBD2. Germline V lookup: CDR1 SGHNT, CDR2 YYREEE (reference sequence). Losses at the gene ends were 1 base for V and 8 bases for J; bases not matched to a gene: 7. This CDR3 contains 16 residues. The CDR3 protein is CASSLYLAGGPDEQFF. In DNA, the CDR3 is TGTGCCAGCAGCTTGTATCTAGCGGGAGGGCCCGATGAGCAGTTCTTC.

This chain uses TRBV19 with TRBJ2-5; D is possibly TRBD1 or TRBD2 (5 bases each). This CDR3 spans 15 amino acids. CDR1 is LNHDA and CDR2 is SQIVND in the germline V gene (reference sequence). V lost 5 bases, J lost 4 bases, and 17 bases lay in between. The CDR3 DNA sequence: TGTGCCAGTAGTGGGGGTTTGGGGTACCGAGAGACCCAGTACTTC. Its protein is CASSGGLGYRETQYF.

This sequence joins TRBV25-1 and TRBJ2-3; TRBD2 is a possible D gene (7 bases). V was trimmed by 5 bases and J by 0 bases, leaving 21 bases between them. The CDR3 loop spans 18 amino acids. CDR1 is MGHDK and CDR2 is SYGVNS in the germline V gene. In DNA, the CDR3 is TGTGCCAGCAGTACACCTCTAGGGGGGGGATCTAGCACAGATACGCAGTATTTT. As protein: CASSTPLGGGSSTDTQYF.

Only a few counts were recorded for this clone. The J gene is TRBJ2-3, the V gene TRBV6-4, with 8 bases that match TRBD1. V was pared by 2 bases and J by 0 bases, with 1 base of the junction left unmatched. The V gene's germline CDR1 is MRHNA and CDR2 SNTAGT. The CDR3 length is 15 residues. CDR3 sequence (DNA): TGTGCCAGCAGTGACGGACAGGGAAGCACAGATACGCAGTATTTT. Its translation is CASSDGQGSTDTQYF.

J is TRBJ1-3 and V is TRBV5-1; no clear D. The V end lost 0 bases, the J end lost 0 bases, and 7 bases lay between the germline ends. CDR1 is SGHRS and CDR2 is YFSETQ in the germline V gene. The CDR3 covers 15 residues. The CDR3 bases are TGCGCCAGCAGCTTGGAGTCGGCCTCTGGAAACACCATATATTTT. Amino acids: CASSLESASGNTIYF.

The CDR3 here is CASSIRVLDEQFF. The CDR3, as DNA: TGTGCCAGCAGCATACGGGTCCTAGATGAGCAGTTCTTC. The chain has TRBV5-4 and TRBJ2-1; no clear D gene. This CDR3 has 13 residues. Germline V gene data show CDR1 as SGHNT and CDR2 as YYREEE (reference sequence). V was trimmed by 4 bases and J by 8 bases, leaving 13 bases between them. The full variable domain, its missing parts supplied by reference TRBV5-4 and TRBJ2-1, is ETGVTQSPTHLIKTRGQQVTLRCSSQSGHNTVSWYQQALGQGPQFIFQYYREEENGRGNFPPRFSGLQFPNYSSELNVNALELDDSALYLCASSIRVLDEQFFGPGTRLTVL.

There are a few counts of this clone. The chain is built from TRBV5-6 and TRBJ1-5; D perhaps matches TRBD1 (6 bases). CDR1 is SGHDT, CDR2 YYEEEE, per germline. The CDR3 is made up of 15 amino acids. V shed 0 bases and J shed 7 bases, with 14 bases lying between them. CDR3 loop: CASSLGQAGKQPQHF. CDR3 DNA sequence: TGTGCCAGCAGCTTGGGACAGGCAGGAAAACAGCCCCAGCATTTT.

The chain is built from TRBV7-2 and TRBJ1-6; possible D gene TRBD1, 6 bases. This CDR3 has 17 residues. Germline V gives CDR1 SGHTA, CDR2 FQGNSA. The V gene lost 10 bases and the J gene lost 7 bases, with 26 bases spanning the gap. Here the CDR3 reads CATREGGFGGRNSPLHF. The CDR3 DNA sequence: TGTGCCACTAGAGAGGGAGGGTTCGGGGGCCGCAATTCACCCCTCCACTTT.

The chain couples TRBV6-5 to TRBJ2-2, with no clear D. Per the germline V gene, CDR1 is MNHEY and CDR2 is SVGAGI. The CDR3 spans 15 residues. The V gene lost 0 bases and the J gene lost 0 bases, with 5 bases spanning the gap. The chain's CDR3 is CASSYSKPNTGELFF. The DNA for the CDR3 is TGTGCCAGCAGTTACTCGAAGCCGAACACCGGGGAGCTGTTTTTT.

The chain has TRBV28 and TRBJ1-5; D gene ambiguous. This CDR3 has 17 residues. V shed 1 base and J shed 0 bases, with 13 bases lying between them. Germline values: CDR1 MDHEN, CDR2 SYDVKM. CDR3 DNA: TGTGCCAGCAGTTTATCCTTACGGGTATATAGCAATCAGCCCCAGCATTTT. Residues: CASSLSLRVYSNQPQHF.

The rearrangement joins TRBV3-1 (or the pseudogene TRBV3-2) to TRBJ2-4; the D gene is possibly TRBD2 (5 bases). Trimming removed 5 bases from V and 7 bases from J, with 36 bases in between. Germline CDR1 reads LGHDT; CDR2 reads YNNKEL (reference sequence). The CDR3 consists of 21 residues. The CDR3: CASSGTTRGLGPRGKANIQYF. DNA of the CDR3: TGTGCCAGCAGCGGTACTACACGCGGCCTAGGGCCAAGAGGGAAGGCCAACATTCAGTACTTC.

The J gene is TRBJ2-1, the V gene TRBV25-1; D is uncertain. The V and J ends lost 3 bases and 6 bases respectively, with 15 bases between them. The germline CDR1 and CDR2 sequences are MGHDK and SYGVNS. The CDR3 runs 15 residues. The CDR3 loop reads CASSDAQEVSNEQFF. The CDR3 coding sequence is TGTGCCAGCAGTGATGCGCAGGAAGTGTCCAATGAGCAGTTCTTC.

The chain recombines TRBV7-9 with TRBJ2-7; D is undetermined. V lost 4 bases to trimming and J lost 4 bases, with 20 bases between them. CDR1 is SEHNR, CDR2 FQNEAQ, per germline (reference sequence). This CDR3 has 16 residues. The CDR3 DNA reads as TGTGCCAGCAGCTCCCCTCAGGCAGGCCGTAGGTACGAGCAGTACTTC. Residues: CASSSPQAGRRYEQYF.